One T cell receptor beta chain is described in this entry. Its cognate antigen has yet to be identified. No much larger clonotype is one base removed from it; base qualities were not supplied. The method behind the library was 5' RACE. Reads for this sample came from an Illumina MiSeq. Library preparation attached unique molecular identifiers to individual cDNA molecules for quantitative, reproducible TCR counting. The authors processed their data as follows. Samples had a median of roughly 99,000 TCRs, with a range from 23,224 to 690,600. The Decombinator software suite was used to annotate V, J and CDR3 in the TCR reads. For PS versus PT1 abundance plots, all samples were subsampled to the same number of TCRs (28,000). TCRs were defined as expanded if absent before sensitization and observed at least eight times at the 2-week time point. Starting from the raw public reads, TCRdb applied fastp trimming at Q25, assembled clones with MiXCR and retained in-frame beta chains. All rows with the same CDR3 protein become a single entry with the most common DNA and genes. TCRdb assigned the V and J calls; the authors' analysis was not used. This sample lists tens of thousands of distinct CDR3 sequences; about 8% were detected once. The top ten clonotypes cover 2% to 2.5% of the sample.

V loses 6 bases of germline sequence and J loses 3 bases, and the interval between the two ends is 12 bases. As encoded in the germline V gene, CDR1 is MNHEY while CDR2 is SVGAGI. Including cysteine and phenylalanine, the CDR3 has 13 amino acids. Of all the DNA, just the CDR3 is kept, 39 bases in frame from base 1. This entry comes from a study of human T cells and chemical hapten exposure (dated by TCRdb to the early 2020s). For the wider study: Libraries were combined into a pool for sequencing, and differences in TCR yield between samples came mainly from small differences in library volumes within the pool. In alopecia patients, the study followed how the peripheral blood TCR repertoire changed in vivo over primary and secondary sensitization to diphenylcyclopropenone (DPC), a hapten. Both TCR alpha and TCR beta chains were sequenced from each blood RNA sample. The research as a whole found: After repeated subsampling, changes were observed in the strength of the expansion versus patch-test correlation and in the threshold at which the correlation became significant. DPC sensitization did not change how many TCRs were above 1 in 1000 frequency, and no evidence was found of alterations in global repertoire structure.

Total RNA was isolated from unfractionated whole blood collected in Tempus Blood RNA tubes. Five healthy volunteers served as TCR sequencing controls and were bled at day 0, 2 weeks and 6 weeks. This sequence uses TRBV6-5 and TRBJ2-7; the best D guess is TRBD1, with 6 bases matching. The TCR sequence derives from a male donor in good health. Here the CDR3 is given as CASRPTGFYEQYF. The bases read TGTGCCAGCAGACCGACAGGTTTCTACGAGCAGTACTTC.